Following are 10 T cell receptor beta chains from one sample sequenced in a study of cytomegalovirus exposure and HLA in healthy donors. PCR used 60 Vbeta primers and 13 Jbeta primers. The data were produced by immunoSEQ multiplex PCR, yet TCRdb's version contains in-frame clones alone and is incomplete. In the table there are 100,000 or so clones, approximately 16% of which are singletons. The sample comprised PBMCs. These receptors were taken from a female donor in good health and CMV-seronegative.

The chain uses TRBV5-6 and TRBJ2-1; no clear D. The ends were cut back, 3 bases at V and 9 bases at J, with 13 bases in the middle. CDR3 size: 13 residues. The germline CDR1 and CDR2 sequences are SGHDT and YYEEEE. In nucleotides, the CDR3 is TGTGCCAGCAGCTATACGAGGTTTGGTGAGCAGTTCTTC. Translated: CASSYTRFGEQFF.

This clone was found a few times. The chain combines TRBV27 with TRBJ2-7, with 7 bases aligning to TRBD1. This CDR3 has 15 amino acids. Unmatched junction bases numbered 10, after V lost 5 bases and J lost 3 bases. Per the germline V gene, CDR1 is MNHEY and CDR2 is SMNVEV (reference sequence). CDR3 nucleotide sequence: TGTGCCAGCAGTCCCCGACAGGGACCCTACTACGAGCAGTACTTC. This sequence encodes CASSPRQGPYYEQYF.

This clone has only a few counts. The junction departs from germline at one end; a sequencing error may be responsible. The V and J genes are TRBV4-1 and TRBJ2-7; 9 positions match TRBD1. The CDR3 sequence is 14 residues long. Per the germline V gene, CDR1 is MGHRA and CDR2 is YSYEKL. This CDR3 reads CASSQDLGDRAADF. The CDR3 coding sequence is TGCGCCAGCAGCCAAGATCTTGGGGACAGGGCGGCCGACTTC.

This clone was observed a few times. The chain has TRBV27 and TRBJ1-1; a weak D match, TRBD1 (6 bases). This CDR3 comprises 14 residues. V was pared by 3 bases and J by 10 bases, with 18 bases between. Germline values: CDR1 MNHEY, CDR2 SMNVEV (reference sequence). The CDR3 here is CASSFSRTGTAAFF. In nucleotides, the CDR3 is TGTGCCAGCAGTTTCTCCCGAACAGGGACGGCAGCTTTCTTT.

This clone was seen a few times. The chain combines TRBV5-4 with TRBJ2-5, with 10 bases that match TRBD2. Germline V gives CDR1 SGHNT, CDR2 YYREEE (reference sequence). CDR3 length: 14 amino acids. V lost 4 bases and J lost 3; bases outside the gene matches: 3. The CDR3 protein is CASSPGLAEETQYF. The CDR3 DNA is TGTGCCAGCAGCCCAGGACTAGCGGAAGAGACCCAGTACTTC.

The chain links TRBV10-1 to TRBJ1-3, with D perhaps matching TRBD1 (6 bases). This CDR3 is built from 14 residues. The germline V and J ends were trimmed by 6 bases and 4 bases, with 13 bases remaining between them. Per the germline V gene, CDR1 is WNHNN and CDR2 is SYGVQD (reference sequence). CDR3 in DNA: TGCGCCAGCAGCACCGGGACACCAGGAAACACCATATATTTT. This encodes CASSTGTPGNTIYF.

The DNA for the CDR3 is TGTGCCAGCTCCTCGGGCGGGACAGTCTACAATGAGCAGTTCTTC. This codes for CASSSGGTVYNEQFF. The V gene is TRBV7-9, the J gene TRBJ2-1; D is perhaps TRBD1 (7 bases). Trimming removed 8 bases at V and 3 bases at J, with 17 bases between. The germline gives CDR1 SEHNR, CDR2 FQNEAQ (reference sequence). The length of the CDR3 is 15 residues.

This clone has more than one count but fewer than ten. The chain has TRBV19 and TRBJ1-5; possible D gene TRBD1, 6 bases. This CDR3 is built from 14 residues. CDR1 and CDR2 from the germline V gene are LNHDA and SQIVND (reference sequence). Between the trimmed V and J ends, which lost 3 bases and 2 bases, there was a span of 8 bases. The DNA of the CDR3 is TGTGCCAGTAGTATTTCAGGGGGCAATCAGCCCCAGCATTTT. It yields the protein CASSISGGNQPQHF.

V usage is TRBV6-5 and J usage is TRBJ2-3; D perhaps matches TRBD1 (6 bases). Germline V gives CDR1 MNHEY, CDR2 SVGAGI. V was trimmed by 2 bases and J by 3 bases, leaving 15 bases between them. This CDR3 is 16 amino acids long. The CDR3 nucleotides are TGTGCCAGCAGTTACGCCGCAGGGGCTCCTACAGATACGCAGTATTTT. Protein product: CASSYAAGAPTDTQYF.

The CDR3 sequence: CASSSGQGVGANVLTF. CDR3 in DNA: TGCGCCAGCAGCTCGGGACAGGGAGTTGGGGCCAACGTCCTGACTTTC. The gene calls are TRBV5-1 and TRBJ2-6; 9 bases are shared with TRBD1. Per the germline V gene, CDR1 is SGHRS and CDR2 is YFSETQ. There are 16 residues in the CDR3. V was pared by 3 bases and J by 3 bases, with 4 bases of the junction left unmatched.